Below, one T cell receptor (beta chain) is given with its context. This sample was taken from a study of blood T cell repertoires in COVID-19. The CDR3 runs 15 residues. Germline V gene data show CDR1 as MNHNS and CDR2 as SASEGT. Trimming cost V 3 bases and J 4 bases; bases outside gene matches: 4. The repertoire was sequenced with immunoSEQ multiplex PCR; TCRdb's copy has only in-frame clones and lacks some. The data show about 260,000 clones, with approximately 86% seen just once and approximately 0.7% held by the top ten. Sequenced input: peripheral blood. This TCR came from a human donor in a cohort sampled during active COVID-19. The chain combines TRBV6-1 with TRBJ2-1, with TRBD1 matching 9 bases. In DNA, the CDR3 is TGTGCCAGCAGTGACCACGGGACAGGGTACAATGAGCAGTTCTTC. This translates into CASSDHGTGYNEQFF.